The 9 T cell receptor beta chains below were found in one sample sequenced in a study of PD-L1 blockade in urothelial cancer. Time point meaning: pretreatment peripheral blood. Sequencing used immunoSEQ multiplex PCR; TCRdb keeps in-frame clones, though not all of them. Of 80,000 to 90,000 clones listed, more than 70% are singletons. The input for sequencing was PBMCs, taken around atezolizumab (anti-PD-L1) treatment. The receptors stem from a man in his sixties with urothelial cancer.

The V and J genes are TRBV5-1 and TRBJ2-6; D is possibly TRBD1 (5 bases). Per germline, CDR1 SGHRS and CDR2 YFSETQ. The CDR3 loop spans 15 amino acids. Deletions cut 5 bases from V and 0 bases from J, with 9 bases between. Here the CDR3 DNA reads TGCGCCAGCAGTTCCGACAGCTCTGGGGCCAACGTCCTGACTTTC. This translates into CASSSDSSGANVLTF.

The J gene is TRBJ1-2, the V gene TRBV6-1; D might be TRBD1 (5 bases). Germline V CDR1 and CDR2: MNHNS, SASEGT. The V and J ends lost 1 base and 5 bases respectively, with 14 bases between them. This CDR3 has 15 amino acids. CDR3 DNA: TGTGCCAGCAGTGAAGGCCGCCAGGGAGGTTATGGCTACACCTTC. Protein sequence: CASSEGRQGGYGYTF.

The CDR3 DNA sequence: TGTGCCAGCAGCTCCGGACAGATTAACTATGGCTACACCTTC. Translating it yields CASSSGQINYGYTF. The chain carries TRBV27 and TRBJ1-2; D possibly corresponds to TRBD1 (6 bases). This CDR3 contains 14 residues. Germline V gene data show CDR1 as MNHEY and CDR2 as SMNVEV (reference sequence). V was cut by 6 bases and J by 1 base, with 12 bases left in between.

The rearrangement links TRBV5-1 to TRBJ2-1; 7 bases are a match to TRBD1. Germline CDR1 reads SGHRS; CDR2 reads YFSETQ. The CDR3 is 17 residues long. After removal of 4 bases from V and 3 bases from J, the junction contained 13 bases not matched to a gene. The CDR3 spells CASSLSTGTEVYNEQFF. For the CDR3, the DNA is TGCGCCAGCAGCCTATCTACCGGGACAGAGGTCTACAATGAGCAGTTCTTC.

V is TRBV6-5 and J is TRBJ1-3; no clear D. From germline, CDR1 is MNHEY and CDR2 SVGAGI. The V gene lost 0 bases and the J gene lost 0 bases, with 6 bases spanning the gap. This CDR3 region has 15 residues. The CDR3 DNA reads TGTGCCAGCAGTTACTCGGTGAGCTCTGGAAACACCATATATTTT. It codes for CASSYSVSSGNTIYF.

The chain employs TRBV10-3 and TRBJ2-7; possible D gene TRBD2, 6 bases. This CDR3 region has 12 residues. V was pared by 8 bases and J by 4 bases, with 12 bases between. Per germline, CDR1 ENHRY and CDR2 SYGVKD. CDR3 in amino acids: CAISGLLYEQYF. The DNA of the CDR3 is TGTGCCATCTCGGGACTCCTATACGAGCAGTACTTC.

The chain is built from TRBV18 and TRBJ2-1, with TRBD2 matching 8 bases. The CDR3 covers 17 residues. The germline gives CDR1 KGHSH, CDR2 LQKENI. The V segment lost 5 bases and the J segment 10 bases; nucleotides outside the gene matches: 19. CDR3 in DNA: TGTGCCAGCTCATCTCAACGATTAGCGGGGCGTGCGGAGGAGCAGTTCTTC. Translated: CASSSQRLAGRAEEQFF.

The V gene is TRBV28, the J gene TRBJ1-1; perhaps TRBD1 as D (5 bases). This CDR3 has 14 amino acids. Trimming took off 7 bases at V and 11 bases at J, with 23 bases between the two ends. The V gene's germline CDR1 is MDHEN and CDR2 SYDVKM. DNA for the CDR3: TGTGCCAGCACCATTAGTTCCGGGGGGATTCGGGCTTTCTTT. Residues: CASTISSGGIRAFF.

The V gene is TRBV28, the J gene TRBJ2-6, with D possibly matching TRBD1 (5 bases). Per the germline V gene, CDR1 is MDHEN and CDR2 is SYDVKM. CDR3 length: 17 residues. Deletions cut 1 base from V and 0 bases from J, with 10 bases between. In DNA, the CDR3 is TGTGCCAGCAGTTTATACAACACAGGCTCTGGGGCCAACGTCCTGACTTTC. It encodes CASSLYNTGSGANVLTF.